This T cell receptor (beta chain) was sequenced in a study of T cell changes during pregnancy in multiple sclerosis. Profiling relied on immunoSEQ multiplex PCR, and the TCRdb table lists in-frame clones only, not all of them. The sample yields over 10,000 clones, about 87% seen once. There are 15 residues in the CDR3. The J segment lost 8 bases and the V segment lost 1 base, leaving 6 bases of the junction unmatched. Germline-derived CDR1 and CDR2 are SGHDT and YYEEEE. This clonotype was obtained from a female donor in good health, enrolled as a control in a pregnancy study. The sequencing used CD8+ T cells from peripheral blood mononuclear cells, collected in the second trimester of pregnancy. The V and J genes are TRBV5-6 and TRBJ2-1; TRBD2 matches at 10 bases. CDR3 DNA sequence: TGTGCCAGCAGCTTGCTAGCGGGGGTGTCCTATGAGCAGTTCTTC. This codes for CASSLLAGVSYEQFF.